A single sample is the source of the 21 T cell receptor beta chains below, sequenced in a study of cytomegalovirus exposure and HLA in healthy donors. 13 Jbeta primers and 60 Vbeta primers were used for the PCR. Generated by immunoSEQ multiplex PCR, the TCRdb table keeps only in-frame clones and is missing some. The table has 150,000 to 200,000 clones, roughly three quarters seen once. The sample comprised PBMCs. The receptors originated from a male donor in good health and CMV-seropositive.

This sequence joins TRBV30 and TRBJ1-2; TRBD1 matches at 12 bases. Germline V gene sequence: CDR1 GTSNPN, CDR2 SVGIG (reference sequence). This CDR3 contains 14 residues. V shed 0 bases, J shed 8 bases, and the junction held 4 bases outside the gene matches. The CDR3 region has the DNA TGTGCCTGGAGTGTAGTAGGGACAGGGGGCGGCTACACCTTC. This encodes CAWSVVGTGGGYTF.

The chain recombines TRBV27 with TRBJ1-1, with D possibly being TRBD1 (5 bases). This CDR3 is 15 amino acids long. The germline V and J ends were trimmed by 1 base and 1 base, with 10 bases remaining between them. CDR1 is MNHEY, CDR2 SMNVEV, per germline (reference sequence). Here the CDR3 reads CASSLYRQPNTEAFF. In DNA, the CDR3 is TGTGCCAGCAGTTTATACAGGCAGCCGAACACTGAAGCTTTCTTT.

The chain recombines TRBV7-9 with TRBJ1-1; 8 nucleotides match TRBD1. The V gene's germline CDR1 is SEHNR and CDR2 FQNEAQ (reference sequence). This CDR3 contains 14 residues. With 5 bases clipped from V and 5 bases from J, the junction kept 7 bases outside the gene matches. The CDR3 DNA follows: TGTGCCAGCAGCCCGAGACAGGGGAGGACTGAAGCTTTCTTT. It encodes CASSPRQGRTEAFF.

The chain combines TRBV20-1 with TRBJ2-3; D is uncertain. CDR3 length: 11 residues. The V gene lost 5 bases and the J gene lost 6 bases, with 9 bases spanning the gap. Germline CDR1 and CDR2: DFQATT and SNEGSKA (reference sequence). The CDR3 here is CSASPADTQYF. The CDR3 DNA reads TGCAGTGCTTCTCCAGCGGATACGCAGTATTTT.

The CDR3 is CASTRTGSDTQYF. CDR3 coding DNA: TGTGCCAGCACTCGGACGGGGTCAGATACGCAGTATTTT. This chain joins TRBV6-5 and TRBJ2-3; weak D call: TRBD2 (5 bases). Germline V gene data show CDR1 as MNHEY and CDR2 as SVGAGI. Deletions cut 7 bases from V and 4 bases from J, with 12 bases between. The CDR3 length is 13 residues.

This clone was picked up one time. The V gene is TRBV7-6, the J gene TRBJ1-2, with D hard to call. Between the trimmed V and J ends, which lost 5 bases and 3 bases, there was a span of 16 bases. The CDR3 is made up of 15 amino acids. Germline V CDR1 and CDR2: SGHVS, FNYEAQ. DNA of the CDR3: TGTGCCAGCAGCCCAATCGATTGGGAGGACTATGGCTACACCTTC. It specifies CASSPIDWEDYGYTF.

The V call is TRBV7-2, the J call TRBJ2-7; 7 bases are a match to TRBD1. Germline V CDR1 and CDR2: SGHTA, FQGNSA. Trimming removed 3 bases from V and 2 bases from J; junction bases left unmatched: 10. The length of the CDR3 is 16 residues. CDR3 region: CASSLSGTAPTYEQYF. As DNA, the CDR3 is TGTGCCAGCAGCTTGTCCGGGACAGCCCCCACCTACGAGCAGTACTTC.

The chain uses TRBV2 and TRBJ2-1; TRBD1 might be the D (6 bases). V was shortened by 7 bases and J by 6 bases, with 19 bases between the two germline ends. This CDR3 spans 15 amino acids. CDR1 and CDR2 from the germline V gene are SNHLY and FYNNEI. CDR3 nucleotides: TGTGCCAGCAACTTTAATAATGCAGGGGTCAATGAGCAGTTCTTC. Its protein product is CASNFNNAGVNEQFF.

This clone has only a few counts. The chain uses TRBV30 and TRBJ2-6; TRBD1 matches 8 bases. After removal of 0 bases from V and 8 bases from J, the junction contained 12 bases not matched to a gene. Germline V CDR1 and CDR2: GTSNPN, SVGIG (reference sequence). This CDR3 is built from 17 residues. The CDR3 DNA reads as TGTGCCTGGAGTGTTTATTTGGGGACAGGTATGACCAACGTCCTGACTTTC. The encoded protein is CAWSVYLGTGMTNVLTF.

A few counts support this clone. This rearrangement joins TRBV2 to TRBJ1-1; TRBD1 agrees at 9 bases. This CDR3 region has 15 residues. Looked up from germline, CDR1 is SNHLY and CDR2 is FYNNEI. The junction had 8 bases not matched to a gene; V was cut back by 6 bases and J by 3 bases. CDR3 sequence (DNA): TGTGCCAGCAGGCTACAGGGGGCGGAGGACACTGAAGCTTTCTTT. The encoded protein is CASRLQGAEDTEAFF.

Worth noting for this clone: Mismatch with germline at one junction end may stem from a read error. The J gene is TRBJ1-1, the V gene TRBV18; D uncertain. The germline V gene encodes CDR1 KGHSH and CDR2 LQKENI. The CDR3 has 13 amino acids. In DNA form, the CDR3 reads TGTGCCAGCTCGCCACCGACGATGGGCACAGCTTTCTTT. It yields the protein CASSPPTMGTAFF.

The CDR3 reads CASSPTGVGSPLHF. The CDR3 DNA reads TGTGCCAGCAGTCCGACAGGGGTCGGTTCACCCCTCCACTTT. V and J are TRBV7-9 and TRBJ1-6; 8 bases line up with TRBD1. This CDR3 has 14 amino acids. Germline CDR1 and CDR2: SEHNR and FQNEAQ (reference sequence). J was trimmed by 9 bases and V by 6 bases; bases with no gene match: 7. Filled out from reference TRBV7-9 and TRBJ1-6, the complete variable domain reads DTGVSQNPRHKITKRGQNVTFRCDPISEHNRLYWYRQTLGQGPEFLTYFQNEAQLEKSRLLSDRFSAERPKGSFSTLEIQRTEQGDSAMYLCASSPTGVGSPLHFGNGTRLTVT.

The CDR3 sequence is CASSIGQGSGYTF. Written as DNA, the CDR3 is TGTGCCAGTAGTATTGGGCAGGGGAGTGGCTACACCTTC. The gene calls are TRBV19 and TRBJ1-2; D may be TRBD1 (6 bases). V shed 3 bases and J shed 7 bases, with 12 bases lying between them. This CDR3 spans 13 amino acids. Germline lookup yields CDR1 LNHDA and CDR2 SQIVND (reference sequence).

This clone was counted a single time. The chain combines TRBV4-1 with TRBJ2-1; 11 positions agree with TRBD1. This CDR3 comprises 17 residues. V shed 1 base, J shed 3 bases, and the junction held 5 bases outside the gene matches. Per germline, CDR1 MGHRA and CDR2 YSYEKL. The CDR3 nucleotides are TGCGCCAGCAGCCAAGTTAGGGGACAGGGGGGCTACAATGAGCAGTTCTTC. It is translated as CASSQVRGQGGYNEQFF.

The chain links TRBV6-4 to TRBJ2-3; 7 bases map to TRBD1. The CDR3 is made up of 14 amino acids. With 0 bases clipped from V and 4 bases from J, the junction kept 1 base outside the gene matches. Germline V gene lookup returns CDR1 MRHNA and CDR2 SNTAGT. DNA for the CDR3: TGTGCCAGCAGTGACTCGACAGGGTCAGATACGCAGTATTTT. Residues: CASSDSTGSDTQYF.

This rearrangement joins TRBV30 to TRBJ1-1, with TRBD1 identical over 10 bases. The CDR3 contains 11 residues. Trimming took 2 bases from V and 11 from J; bases not matched to a gene: 2. Germline V gives CDR1 GTSNPN, CDR2 SVGIG (reference sequence). This CDR3 is CAWSLGQGAFF. The CDR3 coding sequence is TGTGCCTGGAGTTTGGGACAGGGGGCTTTCTTT.

The chain uses TRBV2 and TRBJ2-2, with D possibly matching TRBD2 (5 bases). Germline lookup yields CDR1 SNHLY and CDR2 FYNNEI. The V gene lost 7 bases and the J gene lost 4 bases, with 22 bases spanning the gap. The CDR3 totals 17 residues. This chain's CDR3 is CASTPRVGTSRTGELFF. The DNA of the CDR3 is TGTGCCAGCACCCCCCGCGTTGGAACTAGTCGCACCGGGGAGCTGTTTTTT.

The chain combines TRBV25-1 with TRBJ1-2; D perhaps matches TRBD1 (6 bases). Looked up from germline, CDR1 is MGHDK and CDR2 is SYGVNS. The V gene lost 3 bases and the J gene lost 2 bases, with 7 bases spanning the gap. This CDR3 contains 13 residues. Here the CDR3 DNA reads TGTGCCAGCAGTGACACAGGGAACTATGGCTACACCTTC. Its translation: CASSDTGNYGYTF.

The rearrangement joins TRBV2 to TRBJ2-2; D may be TRBD1 (6 bases). Deletions cut 0 bases from V and 0 bases from J, with 11 bases between. CDR1 and CDR2 from the germline V gene are SNHLY and FYNNEI. The CDR3 runs to 17 residues. The CDR3 bases are TGTGCCAGCAGTGAAGCGCTCGACAGGCCGAACACCGGGGAGCTGTTTTTT. This sequence encodes CASSEALDRPNTGELFF.

The V and J genes are TRBV9 and TRBJ2-3; 7 positions agree with TRBD1. Germline CDR1 is SGDLS and CDR2 is YYNGEE. The CDR3 sequence is 15 residues long. The trim removed 3 bases at V and 2 bases at J, leaving 6 bases unmatched. DNA for the CDR3: TGTGCCAGCAGCGCTTCGACAGGGATCACAGATACGCAGTATTTT. Amino acids: CASSASTGITDTQYF.

This chain links TRBV11-3 with TRBJ2-5; the match to TRBD2 covers 8 bases. Germline loops: CDR1 SGHNT, CDR2 YENEEA. The CDR3 length is 15 residues. J was trimmed by 1 base and V by 3 bases; bases with no gene match: 4. The CDR3: CASSFGTRPQETQYF. The CDR3 DNA follows: TGTGCCAGCAGCTTTGGGACTAGGCCCCAAGAGACCCAGTACTTC.